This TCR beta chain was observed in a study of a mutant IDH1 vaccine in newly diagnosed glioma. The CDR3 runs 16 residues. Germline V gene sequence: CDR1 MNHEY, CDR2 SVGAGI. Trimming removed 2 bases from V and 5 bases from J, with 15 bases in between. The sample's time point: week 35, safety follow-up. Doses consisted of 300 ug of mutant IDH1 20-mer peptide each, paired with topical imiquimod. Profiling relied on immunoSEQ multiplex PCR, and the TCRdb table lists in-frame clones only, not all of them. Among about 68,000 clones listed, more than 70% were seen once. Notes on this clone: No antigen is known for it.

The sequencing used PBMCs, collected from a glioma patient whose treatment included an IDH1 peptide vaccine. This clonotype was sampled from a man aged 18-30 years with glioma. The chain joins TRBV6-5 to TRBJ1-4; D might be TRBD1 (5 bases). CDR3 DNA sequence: TGTGCCAGCAGTTACCAACCGGGGCCCTTAAATGAAAAACTGTTTTTT. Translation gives CASSYQPGPLNEKLFF.